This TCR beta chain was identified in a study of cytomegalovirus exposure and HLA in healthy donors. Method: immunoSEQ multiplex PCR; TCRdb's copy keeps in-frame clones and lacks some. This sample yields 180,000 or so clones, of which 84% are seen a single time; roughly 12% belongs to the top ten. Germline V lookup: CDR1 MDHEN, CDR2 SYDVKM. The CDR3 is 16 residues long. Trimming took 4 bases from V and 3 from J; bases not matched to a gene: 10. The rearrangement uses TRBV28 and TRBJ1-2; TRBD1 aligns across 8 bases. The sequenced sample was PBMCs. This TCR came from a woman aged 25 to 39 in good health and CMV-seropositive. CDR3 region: CASSSHPGQDYYGYTF. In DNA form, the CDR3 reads TGTGCCAGCAGTTCCCATCCGGGACAGGATTACTATGGCTACACCTTC.